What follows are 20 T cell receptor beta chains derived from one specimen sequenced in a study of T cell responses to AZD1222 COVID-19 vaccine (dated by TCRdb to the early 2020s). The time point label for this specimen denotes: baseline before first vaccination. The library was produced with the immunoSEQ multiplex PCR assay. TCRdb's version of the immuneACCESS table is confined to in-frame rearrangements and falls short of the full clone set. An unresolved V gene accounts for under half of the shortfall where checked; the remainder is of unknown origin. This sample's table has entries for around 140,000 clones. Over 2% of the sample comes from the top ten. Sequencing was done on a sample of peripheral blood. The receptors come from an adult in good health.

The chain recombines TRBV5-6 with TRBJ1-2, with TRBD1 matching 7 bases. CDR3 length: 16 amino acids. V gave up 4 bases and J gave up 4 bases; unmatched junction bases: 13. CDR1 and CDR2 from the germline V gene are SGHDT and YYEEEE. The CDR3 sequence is CASSPGTAKGFYGYTF. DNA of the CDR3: TGTGCCAGCAGCCCTGGGACAGCGAAGGGTTTCTATGGCTACACCTTC.

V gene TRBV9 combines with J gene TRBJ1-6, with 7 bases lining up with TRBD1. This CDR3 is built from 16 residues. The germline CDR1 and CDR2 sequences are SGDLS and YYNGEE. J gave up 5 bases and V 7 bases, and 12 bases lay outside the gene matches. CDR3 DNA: TGTGCCAGCTCCGGTATTAGGGACAGTGATAATTCACCCCTCCACTTT. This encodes CASSGIRDSDNSPLHF.

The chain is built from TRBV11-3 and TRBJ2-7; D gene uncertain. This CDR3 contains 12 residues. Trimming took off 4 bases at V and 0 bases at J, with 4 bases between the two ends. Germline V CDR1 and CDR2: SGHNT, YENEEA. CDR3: CASSWGSYEQYF. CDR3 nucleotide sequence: TGTGCCAGCAGCTGGGGCTCCTACGAGCAGTACTTC.

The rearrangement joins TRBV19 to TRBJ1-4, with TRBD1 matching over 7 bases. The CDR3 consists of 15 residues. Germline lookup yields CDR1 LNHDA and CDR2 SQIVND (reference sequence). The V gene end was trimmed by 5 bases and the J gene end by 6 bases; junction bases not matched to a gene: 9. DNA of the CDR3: TGTGCCAGTAGTCCCCAGGGGGTTCTTCATGAAAAACTGTTTTTT. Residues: CASSPQGVLHEKLFF.

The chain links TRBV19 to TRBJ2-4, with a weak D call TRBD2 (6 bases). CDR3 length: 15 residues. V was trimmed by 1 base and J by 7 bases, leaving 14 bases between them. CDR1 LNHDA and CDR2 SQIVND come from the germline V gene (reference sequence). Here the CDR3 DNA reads TGTGCCAGTAGTATAGTGGGGGGAGAAACGAACATTCAGTACTTC. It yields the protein CASSIVGGETNIQYF.

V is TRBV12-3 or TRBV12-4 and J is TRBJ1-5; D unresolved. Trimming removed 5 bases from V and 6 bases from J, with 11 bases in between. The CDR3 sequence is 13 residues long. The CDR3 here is CASSNSSPQPQHF. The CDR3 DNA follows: TGTGCCAGCAGTAACAGCTCACCTCAGCCCCAGCATTTT.

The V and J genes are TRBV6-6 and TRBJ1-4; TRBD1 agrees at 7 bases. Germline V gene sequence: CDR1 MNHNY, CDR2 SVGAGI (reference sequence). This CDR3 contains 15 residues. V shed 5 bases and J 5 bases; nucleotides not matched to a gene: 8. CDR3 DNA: TGTGCCAGCAGTACCCTCGGACAGGAAAATGAAAAACTGTTTTTT. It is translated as CASSTLGQENEKLFF.

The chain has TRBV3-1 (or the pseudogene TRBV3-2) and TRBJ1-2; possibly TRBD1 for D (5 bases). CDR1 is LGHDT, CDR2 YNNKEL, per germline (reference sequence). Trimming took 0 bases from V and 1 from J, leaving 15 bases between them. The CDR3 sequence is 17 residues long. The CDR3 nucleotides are TGTGCCAGCAGCCAAGATCCGACCGGGGGGAATAACTATGGCTACACCTTC. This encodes CASSQDPTGGNNYGYTF.

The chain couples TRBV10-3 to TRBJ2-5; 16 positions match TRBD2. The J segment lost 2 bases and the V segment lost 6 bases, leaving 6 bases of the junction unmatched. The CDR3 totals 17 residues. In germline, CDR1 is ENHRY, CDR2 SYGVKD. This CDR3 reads CAIRPGTSGGVQETQYF. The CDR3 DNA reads TGTGCCATCAGACCCGGGACTAGCGGGGGGGTGCAAGAGACCCAGTACTTC.

CDR3 DNA: TGTGCCGTCGTCGGACAGGGGGCGCTTAGTGAAAAACTGTTTTTT. The encoded protein is CAVVGQGALSEKLFF. V usage is TRBV6-5 and J usage is TRBJ1-4, with 11 bases fitting TRBD1. The CDR3 length is 15 residues. V was pared by 11 bases and J by 7 bases, with 12 bases of the junction left unmatched. The V gene's germline CDR1 is MNHEY and CDR2 SVGAGI.

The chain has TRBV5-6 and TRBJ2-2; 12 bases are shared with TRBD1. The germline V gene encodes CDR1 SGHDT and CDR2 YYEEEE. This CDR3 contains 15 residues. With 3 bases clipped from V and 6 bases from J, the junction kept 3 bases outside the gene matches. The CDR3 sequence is CASSWDRGQSGELFF. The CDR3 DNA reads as TGTGCCAGCAGCTGGGACAGGGGGCAATCCGGGGAGCTGTTTTTT.

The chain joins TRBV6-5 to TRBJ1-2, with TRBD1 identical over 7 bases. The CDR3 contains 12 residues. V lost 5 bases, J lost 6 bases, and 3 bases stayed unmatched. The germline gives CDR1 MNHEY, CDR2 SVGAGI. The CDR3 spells CASSRQGHGYTF. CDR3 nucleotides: TGTGCCAGCAGTCGACAGGGCCATGGCTACACCTTC.

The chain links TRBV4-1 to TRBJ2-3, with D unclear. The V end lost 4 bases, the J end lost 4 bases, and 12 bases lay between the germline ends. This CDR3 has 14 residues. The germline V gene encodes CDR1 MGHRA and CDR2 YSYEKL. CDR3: CASSLQAPPDTQYF. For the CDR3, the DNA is TGCGCCAGCAGCCTACAAGCCCCTCCAGATACGCAGTATTTT.

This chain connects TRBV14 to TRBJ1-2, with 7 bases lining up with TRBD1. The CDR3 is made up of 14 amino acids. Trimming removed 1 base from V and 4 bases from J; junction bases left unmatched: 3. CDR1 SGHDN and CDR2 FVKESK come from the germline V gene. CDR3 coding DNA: TGTGCCAGCAGCCAAGTCTCAGGGGGCTATGGCTACACCTTC. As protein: CASSQVSGGYGYTF.

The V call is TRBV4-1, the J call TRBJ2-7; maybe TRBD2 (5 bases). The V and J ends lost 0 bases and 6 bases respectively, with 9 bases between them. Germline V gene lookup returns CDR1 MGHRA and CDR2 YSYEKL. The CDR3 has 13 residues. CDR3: CASSQERAAEQYF. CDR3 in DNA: TGCGCCAGCAGCCAAGAGAGGGCAGCCGAGCAGTACTTC.

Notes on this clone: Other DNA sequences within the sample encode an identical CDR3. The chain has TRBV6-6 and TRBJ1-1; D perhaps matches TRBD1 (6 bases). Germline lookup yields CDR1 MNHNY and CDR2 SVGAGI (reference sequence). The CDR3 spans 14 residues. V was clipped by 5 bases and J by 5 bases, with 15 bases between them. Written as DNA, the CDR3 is TGTGCCAGCAGTCCCCAGGGGAGTAATACTGAAGCTTTCTTT. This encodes CASSPQGSNTEAFF.

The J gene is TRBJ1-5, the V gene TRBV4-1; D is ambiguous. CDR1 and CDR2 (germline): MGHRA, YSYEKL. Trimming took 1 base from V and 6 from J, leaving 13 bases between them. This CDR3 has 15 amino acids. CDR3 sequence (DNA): TGCGCCAGCAGCCAAGCGCCCGGGTCACGTCAGCCCCAGCATTTT. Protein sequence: CASSQAPGSRQPQHF.

The CDR3 DNA reads TGTGCCAGCAGCTTGGAACAGGGATTTGGCTATGGCTACACCTTC. Translation gives CASSLEQGFGYGYTF. The chain uses TRBV7-2 and TRBJ1-2; tentative D call: TRBD1 (6 bases). This CDR3 is built from 15 residues. Germline assignment: CDR1 SGHTA and CDR2 FQGNSA. With 3 bases removed from V and 4 bases from J, the gap between germline ends came to 15 bases.

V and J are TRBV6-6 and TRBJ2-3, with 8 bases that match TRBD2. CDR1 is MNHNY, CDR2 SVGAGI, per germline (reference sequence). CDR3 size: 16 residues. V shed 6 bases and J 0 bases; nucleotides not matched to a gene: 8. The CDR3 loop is CASRPSGGDSTDTQYF. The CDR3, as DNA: TGTGCCAGCAGGCCCTCCGGGGGGGATAGCACAGATACGCAGTATTTT.

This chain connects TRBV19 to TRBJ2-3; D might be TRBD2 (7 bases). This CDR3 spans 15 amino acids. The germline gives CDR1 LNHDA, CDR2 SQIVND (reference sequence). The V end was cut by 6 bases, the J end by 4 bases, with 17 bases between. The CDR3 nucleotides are TGTGCCAGTAGGAGCCGGGGGGCCCACCCAGATACGCAGTATTTT. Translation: CASRSRGAHPDTQYF.